Listed below are T cell receptor beta chains from one sample, sequenced in a study of T cells after posttransplantation cyclophosphamide. Clones were read by immunoSEQ multiplex PCR, and TCRdb kept only the in-frame ones, dropping some. Listed for the sample are a few thousand clones, none seen a single time. Material: PBMCs, obtained after an allogeneic stem cell transplant with post-transplant cyclophosphamide. The receptors come from a female patient aged 60 to 70 who received an allogeneic stem cell transplant from an unrelated donor, was CMV-positive, and had acute GVHD only. The T cells may partly be graft donor cells. CDR3s include the opening cysteine and the closing phenylalanine or tryptophan. Fields, in order: CDR3 length, J gene, clone size, V gene, CDR3 protein. Clone size is given for some rows only: seen once, a few or many times, or a class if the clone is expanded.

len: 14; j_gene: TRBJ2-1; abundance: many; v_gene: TRBV12-5; CDR3aa: CASGLWGPYNEQFF
len: 14; j_gene: TRBJ1-5; abundance: .; v_gene: TRBV28; CDR3aa: CASRPTGGNQPQHF
len: 16; j_gene: TRBJ1-1; abundance: many; v_gene: TRBV5-1; CDR3aa: CASTIKPLPSSTEAFF
len: 14; j_gene: TRBJ1-1; abundance: many; v_gene: TRBV6-5; CDR3aa: CASSYEAGNTEAFF
len: 13; j_gene: TRBJ1-2; abundance: .; v_gene: TRBV5-4; CDR3aa: CASGGQWNYGYTF
len: 12; j_gene: TRBJ1-5; abundance: many; v_gene: TRBV6-6; CDR3aa: CASSYQSGPQHF
len: 14; j_gene: TRBJ2-3; abundance: many; v_gene: TRBV19; CDR3aa: CASSSSGSRDTQYF
len: 13; j_gene: TRBJ1-1; abundance: few; v_gene: TRBV27; CDR3aa: CASSPTGDTEAFF
len: 16; j_gene: TRBJ1-6; abundance: many; v_gene: TRBV7-9; CDR3aa: CASSWGGRQGGSPLHF
len: 13; j_gene: TRBJ2-7; abundance: many; v_gene: TRBV30; CDR3aa: CAWSGGRIYEQYF
len: 15; j_gene: TRBJ2-1; abundance: many; v_gene: TRBV5-4; CDR3aa: CATKTGLSSYNEQFF
len: 15; j_gene: TRBJ2-3; abundance: many; v_gene: TRBV4-3; CDR3aa: CASSQDEIRADTQYF
len: 15; j_gene: TRBJ1-1; abundance: many; v_gene: TRBV4-2; CDR3aa: CASSQGSGTPVEAFF
len: 16; j_gene: TRBJ2-1; abundance: many; v_gene: TRBV29-1; CDR3aa: CSVEDRSGTPYNEQFF
len: 17; j_gene: TRBJ2-1; abundance: many; v_gene: TRBV6-2/TRBV6-3; CDR3aa: CASSYSRTSGRTDEQFF
len: 15; j_gene: TRBJ1-1; abundance: many; v_gene: TRBV4-3; CDR3aa: CASSQEPRLNTEAFF
len: 12; j_gene: TRBJ1-3; abundance: many; v_gene: TRBV29-1; CDR3aa: CSVEADRDTIYF
len: 15; j_gene: TRBJ2-5; abundance: many; v_gene: TRBV28; CDR3aa: CASSLSGTGVETQYF
len: 13; j_gene: TRBJ2-2; abundance: many; v_gene: TRBV11-3; CDR3aa: CASSLYGYGELFF
len: 16; j_gene: TRBJ1-5; abundance: many; v_gene: TRBV28; CDR3aa: CATKGVPHSSNQPQHF
len: 16; j_gene: TRBJ2-2; abundance: many; v_gene: TRBV24-1; CDR3aa: CATGRSLAGNTGELFF
len: 14; j_gene: TRBJ2-1; abundance: many; v_gene: TRBV30; CDR3aa: CAWRRLAGGDEQFF
len: 17; j_gene: TRBJ2-3; abundance: many; v_gene: TRBV5-4; CDR3aa: CASSATVAGAGTDTQYF
len: 16; j_gene: TRBJ2-1; abundance: many; v_gene: TRBV5-4; CDR3aa: CASSVTGQGVYNEQFF
len: 16; j_gene: TRBJ2-1; abundance: many; v_gene: TRBV7-6; CDR3aa: CASILSSGSSYNEQFF
len: 14; j_gene: TRBJ2-7; abundance: many; v_gene: TRBV5-4; CDR3aa: CASSQRGGSYEQYF
len: 12; j_gene: TRBJ1-5; abundance: many; v_gene: TRBV30; CDR3aa: CAWTAGNQPQHF
len: 15; j_gene: TRBJ1-4; abundance: many; v_gene: TRBV28; CDR3aa: CASRQNRATNEKLFF
len: 15; j_gene: TRBJ2-7; abundance: many; v_gene: TRBV30; CDR3aa: CAGNQGQGVSYEQYF
len: 15; j_gene: TRBJ2-1; abundance: many; v_gene: TRBV9; CDR3aa: CASSASGSLGREQFF
len: 12; j_gene: TRBJ1-1; abundance: many; v_gene: TRBV5-6; CDR3aa: CASSAGGTEAFF
len: 13; j_gene: TRBJ2-5; abundance: many; v_gene: TRBV4-2; CDR3aa: CASSQEPSGSQYF
len: 14; j_gene: TRBJ2-3; abundance: many; v_gene: TRBV6-1; CDR3aa: CASSEGFRGYTQYF
len: 14; j_gene: TRBJ1-2; abundance: .; v_gene: TRBV29-1; CDR3aa: CSVDVGTVLSGYTF
len: 14; j_gene: TRBJ1-2; abundance: many; v_gene: TRBV19; CDR3aa: CASSRLGTGFGYTF
len: 16; j_gene: TRBJ2-1; abundance: many; v_gene: TRBV19; CDR3aa: CASSMLPGQGMNEQFF
len: 18; j_gene: TRBJ2-6; abundance: many; v_gene: TRBV7-8; CDR3aa: CASSLGGQGVSGANVLTF